A selection of T cell receptor beta chains follows, all from one sample in a study of blood T cell repertoires in COVID-19. Measured with immunoSEQ multiplex PCR; TCRdb has only the in-frame clones, and not every one. The data hold 50,000 or so clones, with around 84% observed a single time. What was sequenced was peripheral blood. These receptors originate from a human donor in a cohort sampled during active COVID-19. The CDR3 runs from the conserved cysteine through the conserved F or W. A D gene is named only where the DNA matches it firmly. Some rows have no size entry. The others give once, few or many, or a class for an expanded clone.

clone_size: .; v_call: TRBV6-6; d_call: TRBD1; j_call: TRBJ1-4; cdr3_aa: CASRGQGIEKLFF; cdr3_nt: TGTGCCAGCAGGGGACAGGGTATTGAAAAACTGTTTTTT
clone_size: .; v_call: TRBV6-1; d_call: TRBD2; j_call: TRBJ2-7; cdr3_aa: CASSEQVAGLSYEQYF; cdr3_nt: TGTGCCAGCAGTGAACAAGTAGCGGGACTCTCCTACGAGCAGTACTTC
clone_size: once; v_call: TRBV6-6; d_call: TRBD1; j_call: TRBJ1-6; cdr3_aa: CASATGDSNSPLHF; cdr3_nt: TGTGCCAGCGCGACAGGGGATTCGAATTCACCCCTCCACTTT
clone_size: few; v_call: TRBV11-3; d_call: .; j_call: TRBJ2-1; cdr3_aa: CASSADRRIYNEQFF; cdr3_nt: TGTGCCAGCAGCGCCGACAGGAGAATTTACAATGAGCAGTTCTTC
clone_size: .; v_call: TRBV18; d_call: TRBD1; j_call: TRBJ1-1; cdr3_aa: CASSPQDRHEAFF; cdr3_nt: TGTGCCAGCTCACCCCAGGACAGGCATGAAGCTTTCTTT
clone_size: .; v_call: TRBV15; d_call: .; j_call: TRBJ2-1; cdr3_aa: CATSKAPRGPNEQFF; cdr3_nt: TGTGCCACCAGCAAGGCCCCCAGGGGTCCCAATGAGCAGTTCTTC
clone_size: .; v_call: TRBV6-5; d_call: .; j_call: TRBJ2-3; cdr3_aa: CASRPGATDTQYF; cdr3_nt: TGTGCCAGCAGGCCAGGGGCCACAGATACGCAGTATTTT
clone_size: .; v_call: TRBV5-1; d_call: .; j_call: TRBJ2-5; cdr3_aa: CASSWVGTKETQYF; cdr3_nt: TGCGCCAGCAGTTGGGTCGGGACAAAGGAGACCCAGTACTTC
clone_size: .; v_call: TRBV10-2; d_call: TRBD1; j_call: TRBJ2-5; cdr3_aa: CASRTGQSGETQYF; cdr3_nt: TGCGCCAGCAGAACGGGACAGTCTGGGGAGACCCAGTACTTC
clone_size: .; v_call: TRBV5-1; d_call: .; j_call: TRBJ2-1; cdr3_aa: CASSIQEPSYNEQFF; cdr3_nt: TGCGCCAGCAGCATACAGGAACCCTCCTACAATGAGCAGTTCTTC
clone_size: .; v_call: TRBV4-1; d_call: .; j_call: TRBJ2-7; cdr3_aa: CASSFRDSPGSSYEQYF; cdr3_nt: TGCGCCAGCAGCTTCCGGGACTCTCCCGGGAGCTCCTACGAGCAGTACTTC
clone_size: .; v_call: TRBV25-1; d_call: TRBD1; j_call: TRBJ2-5; cdr3_aa: CASSARTGVETQYF; cdr3_nt: TGTGCCAGCAGTGCCCGGACAGGGGTAGAGACCCAGTACTTC
clone_size: .; v_call: TRBV27; d_call: .; j_call: TRBJ1-2; cdr3_aa: CASSLYENYGYTF; cdr3_nt: TGTGCCAGCAGTTTGTACGAGAACTATGGCTACACCTTC
clone_size: .; v_call: TRBV5-1; d_call: .; j_call: TRBJ2-5; cdr3_aa: CASSPGGSQETQYF; cdr3_nt: TGCGCCAGCAGCCCCGGAGGCAGTCAAGAGACCCAGTACTTC
clone_size: few; v_call: TRBV7-9; d_call: TRBD1; j_call: TRBJ2-7; cdr3_aa: CASSSPGTGYYEQYF; cdr3_nt: TGTGCCAGCAGCTCCCCCGGGACAGGCTACTACGAGCAGTACTTC
clone_size: .; v_call: TRBV2; d_call: TRBD1; j_call: TRBJ2-1; cdr3_aa: CASSEGTGKQFF; cdr3_nt: TGTGCCAGCAGTGAAGGGACAGGGAAGCAGTTCTTC
clone_size: .; v_call: TRBV6-1; d_call: TRBD1; j_call: TRBJ1-4; cdr3_aa: CASSDRTGGNEKLFF; cdr3_nt: TGTGCCAGCAGTGACCGAACAGGGGGCAATGAAAAACTGTTTTTT
clone_size: .; v_call: TRBV5-6; d_call: TRBD1; j_call: TRBJ2-7; cdr3_aa: CASSFRGQGLYEQYF; cdr3_nt: TGTGCCAGCAGCTTTAGGGGACAGGGTCTCTACGAGCAGTACTTC
clone_size: .; v_call: TRBV24-1; d_call: TRBD1; j_call: TRBJ1-2; cdr3_aa: CATSDSTTGYGGYTF; cdr3_nt: TGTGCCACCAGTGATTCTACGACAGGGTATGGTGGCTACACCTTC
clone_size: .; v_call: TRBV28; d_call: .; j_call: TRBJ1-2; cdr3_aa: CASSLPGRNYGYTF; cdr3_nt: TGTGCCAGCAGTTTACCAGGGCGCAACTATGGCTACACCTTC
clone_size: .; v_call: TRBV2; d_call: TRBD2; j_call: TRBJ2-7; cdr3_aa: CASSERGSGGPNSYEQYF; cdr3_nt: TGTGCCAGCAGTGAAAGGGGTAGCGGGGGACCCAACTCCTACGAGCAGTACTTC
clone_size: .; v_call: TRBV7-2; d_call: .; j_call: TRBJ2-5; cdr3_aa: CASSLVPSGAETQYF; cdr3_nt: TGTGCCAGCAGCTTAGTTCCCAGTGGAGCCGAGACCCAGTACTTC